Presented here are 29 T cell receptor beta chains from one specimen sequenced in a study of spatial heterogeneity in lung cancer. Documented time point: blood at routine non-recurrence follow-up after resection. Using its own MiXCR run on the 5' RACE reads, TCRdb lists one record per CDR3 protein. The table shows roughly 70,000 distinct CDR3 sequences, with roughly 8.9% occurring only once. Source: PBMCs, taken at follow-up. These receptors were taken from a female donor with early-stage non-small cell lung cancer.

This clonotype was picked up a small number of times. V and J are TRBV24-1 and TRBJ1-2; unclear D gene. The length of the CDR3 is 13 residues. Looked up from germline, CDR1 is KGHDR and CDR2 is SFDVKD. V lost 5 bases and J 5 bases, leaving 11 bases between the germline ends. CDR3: CATSVGNRYGYTF. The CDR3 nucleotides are TGTGCCACCAGTGTCGGGAATAGGTATGGCTACACCTTC.

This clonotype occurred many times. The CDR3 reads CASRAGQSYSNQPQHF. In DNA, the CDR3 is TGTGCCAGCAGAGCGGGACAGAGCTATAGCAATCAGCCCCAGCATTTT. The gene calls are TRBV6-2 or TRBV6-3 and TRBJ1-5; 7 positions agree with TRBD1. Trimming took 6 bases from V and 0 from J; bases not matched to a gene: 8. Germline V gene sequence: CDR1 MNHEY, CDR2 SVGEGT. The CDR3 totals 16 residues.

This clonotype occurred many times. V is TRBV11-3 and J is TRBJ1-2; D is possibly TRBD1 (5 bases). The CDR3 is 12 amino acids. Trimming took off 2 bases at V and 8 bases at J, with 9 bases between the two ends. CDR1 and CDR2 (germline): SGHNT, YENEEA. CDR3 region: CASSLMGDGYTF. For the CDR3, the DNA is TGTGCCAGCAGCTTAATGGGGGACGGCTACACCTTC.

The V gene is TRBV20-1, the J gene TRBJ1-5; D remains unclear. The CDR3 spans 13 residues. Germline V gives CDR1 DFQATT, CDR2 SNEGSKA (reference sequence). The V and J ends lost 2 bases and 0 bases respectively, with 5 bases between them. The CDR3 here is CSARRYSNQPQHF. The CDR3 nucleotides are TGCAGTGCTAGAAGGTATAGCAATCAGCCCCAGCATTTT.

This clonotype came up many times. This CDR3 is CASSLGGSTGELFF. In nucleotides, the CDR3 is TGTGCCAGCAGCTTGGGCGGGAGCACCGGGGAGCTGTTTTTT. The chain links TRBV5-4 to TRBJ2-2, with 7 bases fitting TRBD2. The CDR3 has 14 amino acids. J gave up 4 bases and V 0 bases, and 0 bases lay outside the gene matches. Germline values: CDR1 SGHNT, CDR2 YYREEE (reference sequence).

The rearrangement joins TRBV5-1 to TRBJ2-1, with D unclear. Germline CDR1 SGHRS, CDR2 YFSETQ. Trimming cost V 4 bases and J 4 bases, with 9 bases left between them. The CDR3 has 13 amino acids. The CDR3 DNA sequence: TGCGCCAGCAGCACGGACCAATACAATGAGCAGTTCTTC. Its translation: CASSTDQYNEQFF.

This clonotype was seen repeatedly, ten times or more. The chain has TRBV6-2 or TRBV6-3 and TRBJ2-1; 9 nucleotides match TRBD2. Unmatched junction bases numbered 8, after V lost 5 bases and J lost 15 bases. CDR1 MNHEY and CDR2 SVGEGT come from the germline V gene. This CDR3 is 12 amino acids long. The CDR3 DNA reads TGTGCCAGCAGTACAGCGGGAGGTTTTCTGTTCTTC. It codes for CASSTAGGFLFF.

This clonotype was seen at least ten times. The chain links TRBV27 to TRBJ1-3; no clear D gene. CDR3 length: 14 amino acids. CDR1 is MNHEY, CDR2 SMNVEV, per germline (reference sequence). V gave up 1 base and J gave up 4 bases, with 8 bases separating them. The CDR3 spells CASSLWPGGNTIYF. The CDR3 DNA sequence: TGTGCCAGCAGTTTATGGCCCGGAGGAAACACCATATATTTT.

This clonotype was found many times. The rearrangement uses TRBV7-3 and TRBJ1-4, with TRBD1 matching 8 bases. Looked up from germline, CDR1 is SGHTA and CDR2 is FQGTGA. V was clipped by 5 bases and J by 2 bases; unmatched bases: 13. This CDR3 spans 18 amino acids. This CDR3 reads CASSHRGAVEATNEKLFF. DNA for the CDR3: TGTGCCAGCAGCCACAGGGGGGCTGTTGAGGCGACTAATGAAAAACTGTTTTTT.

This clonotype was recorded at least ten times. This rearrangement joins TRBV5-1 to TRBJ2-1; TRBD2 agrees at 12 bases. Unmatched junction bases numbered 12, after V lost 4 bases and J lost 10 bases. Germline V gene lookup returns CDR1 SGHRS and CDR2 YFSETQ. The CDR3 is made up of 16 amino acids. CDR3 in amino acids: CASSPLTSGGLGEQFF. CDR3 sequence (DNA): TGCGCCAGCAGCCCACTGACTAGCGGGGGTTTAGGGGAGCAGTTCTTC.

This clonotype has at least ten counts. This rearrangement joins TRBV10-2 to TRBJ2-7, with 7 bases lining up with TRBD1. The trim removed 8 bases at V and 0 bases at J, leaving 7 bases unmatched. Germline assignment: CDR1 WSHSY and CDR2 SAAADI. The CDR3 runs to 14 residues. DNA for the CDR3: TGCGCCAGCCAGGCCGGACAGGTCTCCTACGAGCAGTACTTC. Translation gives CASQAGQVSYEQYF.

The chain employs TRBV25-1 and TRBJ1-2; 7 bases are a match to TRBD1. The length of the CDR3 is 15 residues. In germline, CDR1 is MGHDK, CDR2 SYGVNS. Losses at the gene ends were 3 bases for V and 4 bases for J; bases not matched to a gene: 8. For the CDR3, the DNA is TGTGCCAGCAGTGACCCCTCCGGGACAGCCTATGGCTACACCTTC. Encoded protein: CASSDPSGTAYGYTF.

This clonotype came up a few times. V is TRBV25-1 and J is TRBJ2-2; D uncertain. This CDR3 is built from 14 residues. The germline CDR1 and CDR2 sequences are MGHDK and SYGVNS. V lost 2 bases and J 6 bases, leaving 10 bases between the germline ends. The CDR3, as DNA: TGTGCCAGCAGTGAAGCGGTAACGGCCGGGGAGCTGTTTTTT. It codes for CASSEAVTAGELFF.

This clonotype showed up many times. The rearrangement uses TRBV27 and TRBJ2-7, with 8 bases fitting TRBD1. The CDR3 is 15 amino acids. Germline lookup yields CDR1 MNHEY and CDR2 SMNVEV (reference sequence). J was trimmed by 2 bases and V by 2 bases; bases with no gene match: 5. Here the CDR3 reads CASSLRTGRAYEQYF. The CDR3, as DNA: TGTGCCAGCAGTTTAAGGACAGGGCGAGCCTACGAGCAGTACTTC.

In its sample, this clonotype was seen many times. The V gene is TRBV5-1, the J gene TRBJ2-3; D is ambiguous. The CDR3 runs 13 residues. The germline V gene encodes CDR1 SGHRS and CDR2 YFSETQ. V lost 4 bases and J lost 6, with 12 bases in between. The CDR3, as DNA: TGCGCCAGCAGCACCCAATGGACCGATACGCAGTATTTT. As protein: CASSTQWTDTQYF.

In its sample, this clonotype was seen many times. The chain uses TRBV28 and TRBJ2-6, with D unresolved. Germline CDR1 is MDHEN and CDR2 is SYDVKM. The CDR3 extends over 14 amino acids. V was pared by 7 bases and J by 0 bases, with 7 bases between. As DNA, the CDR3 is TGTGCCAGCAAGTACTACTCTGGGGCCAACGTCCTGACTTTC. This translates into CASKYYSGANVLTF.

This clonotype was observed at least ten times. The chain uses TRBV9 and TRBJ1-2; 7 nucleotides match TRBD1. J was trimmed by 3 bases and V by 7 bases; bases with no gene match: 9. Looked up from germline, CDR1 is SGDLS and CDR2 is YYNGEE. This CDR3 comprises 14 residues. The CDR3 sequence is CASGDSSPYYGYTF. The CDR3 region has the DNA TGTGCCAGCGGGGACAGTTCGCCTTACTATGGCTACACCTTC.

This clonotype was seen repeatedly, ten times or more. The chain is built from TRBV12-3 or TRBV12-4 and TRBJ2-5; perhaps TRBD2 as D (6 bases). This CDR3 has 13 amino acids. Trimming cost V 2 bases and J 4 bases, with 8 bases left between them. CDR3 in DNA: TGTGCCAGCAGTTTAAGAGCGGGAGAGACCCAGTACTTC. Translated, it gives CASSLRAGETQYF.

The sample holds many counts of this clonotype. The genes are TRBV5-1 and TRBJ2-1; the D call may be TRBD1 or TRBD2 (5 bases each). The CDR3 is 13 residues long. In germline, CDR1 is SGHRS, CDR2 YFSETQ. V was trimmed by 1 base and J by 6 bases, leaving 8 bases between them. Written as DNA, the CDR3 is TGCGCCAGCAGCTTGACGGGGCCCAATGAGCAGTTCTTC. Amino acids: CASSLTGPNEQFF.

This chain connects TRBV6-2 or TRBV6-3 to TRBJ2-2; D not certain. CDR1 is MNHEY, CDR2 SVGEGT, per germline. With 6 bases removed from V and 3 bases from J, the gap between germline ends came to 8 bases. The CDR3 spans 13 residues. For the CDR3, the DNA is TGTGCCAGCAGCACCTCTTACACCGGGGAGCTGTTTTTT. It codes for CASSTSYTGELFF.

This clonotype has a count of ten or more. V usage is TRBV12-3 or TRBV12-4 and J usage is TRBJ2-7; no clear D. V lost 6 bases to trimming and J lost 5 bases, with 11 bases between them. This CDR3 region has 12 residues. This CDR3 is CASSTINNEQYF. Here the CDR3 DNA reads TGTGCCAGCAGCACGATCAATAACGAGCAGTACTTC.

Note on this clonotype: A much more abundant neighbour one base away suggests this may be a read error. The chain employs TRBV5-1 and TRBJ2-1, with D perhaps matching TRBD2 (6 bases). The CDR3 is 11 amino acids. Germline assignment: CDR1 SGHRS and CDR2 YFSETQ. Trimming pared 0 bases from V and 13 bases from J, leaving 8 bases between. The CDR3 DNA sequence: TGCGCCAGCAGCTTGGGGGAGGTCCAGTTCTTC. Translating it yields CASSLGEVQFF.

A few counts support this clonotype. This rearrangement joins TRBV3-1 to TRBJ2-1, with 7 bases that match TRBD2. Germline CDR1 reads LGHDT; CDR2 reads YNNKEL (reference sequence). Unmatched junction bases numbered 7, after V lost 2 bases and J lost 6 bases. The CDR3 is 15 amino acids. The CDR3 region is CASSQSAGVSNEQFF. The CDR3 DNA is TGTGCCAGCAGCCAAAGTGCGGGAGTAAGCAATGAGCAGTTCTTC.

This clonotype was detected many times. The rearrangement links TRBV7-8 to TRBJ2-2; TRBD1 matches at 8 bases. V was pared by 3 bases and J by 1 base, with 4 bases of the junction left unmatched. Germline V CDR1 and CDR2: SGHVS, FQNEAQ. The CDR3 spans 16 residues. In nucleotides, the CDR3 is TGTGCCAGCAGCTTCCTTGACAGGGGGAACACCGGGGAGCTGTTTTTT. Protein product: CASSFLDRGNTGELFF.

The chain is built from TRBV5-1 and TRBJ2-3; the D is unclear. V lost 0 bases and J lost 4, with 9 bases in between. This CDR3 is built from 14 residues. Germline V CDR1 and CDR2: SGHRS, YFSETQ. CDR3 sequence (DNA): TGCGCCAGCAGCTTGGTACAGAGTCCAGATACGCAGTATTTT. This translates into CASSLVQSPDTQYF.

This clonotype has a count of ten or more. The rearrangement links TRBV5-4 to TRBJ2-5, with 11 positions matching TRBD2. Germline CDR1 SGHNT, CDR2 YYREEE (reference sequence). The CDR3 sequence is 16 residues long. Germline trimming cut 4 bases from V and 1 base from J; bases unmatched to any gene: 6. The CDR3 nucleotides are TGTGCCAGCAGCCATCGACTAGCGGGATCCCAAGAGACCCAGTACTTC. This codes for CASSHRLAGSQETQYF.

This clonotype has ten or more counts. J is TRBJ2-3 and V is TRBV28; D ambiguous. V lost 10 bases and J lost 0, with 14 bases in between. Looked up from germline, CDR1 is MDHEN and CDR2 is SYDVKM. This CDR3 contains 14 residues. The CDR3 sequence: CAIEDQLSTDTQYF. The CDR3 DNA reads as TGTGCCATCGAGGACCAACTGAGCACAGATACGCAGTATTTT.

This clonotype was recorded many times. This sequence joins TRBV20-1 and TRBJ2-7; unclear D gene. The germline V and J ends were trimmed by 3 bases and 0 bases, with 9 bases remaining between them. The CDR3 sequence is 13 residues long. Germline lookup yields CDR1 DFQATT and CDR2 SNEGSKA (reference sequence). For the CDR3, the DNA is TGCAGTGCTAGGATGCAGACCTCCTACGAGCAGTACTTC. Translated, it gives CSARMQTSYEQYF.

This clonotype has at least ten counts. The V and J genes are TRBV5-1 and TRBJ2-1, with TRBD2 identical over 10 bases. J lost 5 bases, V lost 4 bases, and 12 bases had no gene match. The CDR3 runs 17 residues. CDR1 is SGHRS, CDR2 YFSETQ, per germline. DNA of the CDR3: TGCGCCAGCAGCCCATTCGCCCTAGCGGGAGTCGACAATGAGCAGTTCTTC. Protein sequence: CASSPFALAGVDNEQFF.